This T cell receptor beta chain was retrieved from a study of T cells expressing NK-cell markers. CDR3 length: 14 amino acids. CDR1 MGHRA and CDR2 YSYEKL come from the germline V gene. TCRdb reprocessed the 5' RACE reads, keeping one entry per CDR3 protein, no DNA. The repertoire table contains roughly 180,000 distinct CDR3 sequences. This clonotype was obtained from a woman between 18 and 75 years old in good health. The J gene is TRBJ1-6, the V gene TRBV4-1; TCRdb's assignment of TRBD1 cannot be checked, as there is no DNA. The sequenced material came from blood T cells: a sorted CD56 or NKG2C T cell subset, CD4+ or CD8+ T cells, or bulk PBMC T cells (not recorded which). CDR3 residues: CASSRGQGNSPLHF.